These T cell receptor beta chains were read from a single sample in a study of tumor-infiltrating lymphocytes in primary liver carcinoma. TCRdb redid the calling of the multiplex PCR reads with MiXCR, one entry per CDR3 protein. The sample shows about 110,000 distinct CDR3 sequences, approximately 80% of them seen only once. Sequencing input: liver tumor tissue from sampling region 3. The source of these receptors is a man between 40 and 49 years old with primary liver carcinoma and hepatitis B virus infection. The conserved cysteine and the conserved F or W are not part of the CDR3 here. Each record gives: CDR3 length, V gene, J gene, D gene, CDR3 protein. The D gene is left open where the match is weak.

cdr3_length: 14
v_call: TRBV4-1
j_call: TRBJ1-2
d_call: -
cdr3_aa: ASNQVSTANLYGYT

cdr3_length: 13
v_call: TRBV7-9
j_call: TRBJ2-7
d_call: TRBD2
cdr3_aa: ASSPEGRESDEQY

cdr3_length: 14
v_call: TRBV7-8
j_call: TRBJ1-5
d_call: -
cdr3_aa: ASSSSGVADNQPQH

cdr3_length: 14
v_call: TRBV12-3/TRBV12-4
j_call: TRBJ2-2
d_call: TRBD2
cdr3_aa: TSRLTTSGREGELF

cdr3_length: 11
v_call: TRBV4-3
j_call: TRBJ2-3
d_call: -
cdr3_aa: ASIQEEWGTQY

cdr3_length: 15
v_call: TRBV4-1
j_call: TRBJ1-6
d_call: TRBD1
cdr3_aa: ASSQDRGCSMNSPLH

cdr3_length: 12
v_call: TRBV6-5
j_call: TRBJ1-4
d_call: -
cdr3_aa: ASSRGWTNERLF

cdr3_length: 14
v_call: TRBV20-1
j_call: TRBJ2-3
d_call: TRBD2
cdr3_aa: NASRAGGSSTDTQY

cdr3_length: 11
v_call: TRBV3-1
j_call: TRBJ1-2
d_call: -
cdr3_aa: ASSESSRGKHT

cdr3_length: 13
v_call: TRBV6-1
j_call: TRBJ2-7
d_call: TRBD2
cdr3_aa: ASELAGGGAYEQY

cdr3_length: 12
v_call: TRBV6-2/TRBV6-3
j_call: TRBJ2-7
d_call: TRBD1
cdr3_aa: ASSLRDRVREHY

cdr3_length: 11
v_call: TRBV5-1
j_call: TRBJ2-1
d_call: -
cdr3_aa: ASSLDWGNEHF

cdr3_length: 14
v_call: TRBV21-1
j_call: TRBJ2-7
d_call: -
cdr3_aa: ASSKALAGGWYEQY

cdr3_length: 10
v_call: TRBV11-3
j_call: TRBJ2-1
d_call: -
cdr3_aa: ASGLNAIEQF

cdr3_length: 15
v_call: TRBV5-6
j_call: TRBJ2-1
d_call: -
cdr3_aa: ANSSNLQGRGYNEQF

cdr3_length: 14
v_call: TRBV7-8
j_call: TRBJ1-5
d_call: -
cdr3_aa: ASSLIERAINQPQH

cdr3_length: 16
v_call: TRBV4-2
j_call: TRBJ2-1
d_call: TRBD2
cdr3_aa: ASSQATSGLSSYNDQF

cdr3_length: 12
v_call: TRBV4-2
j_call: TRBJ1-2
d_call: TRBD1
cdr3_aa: ANSQYPGGDGYT

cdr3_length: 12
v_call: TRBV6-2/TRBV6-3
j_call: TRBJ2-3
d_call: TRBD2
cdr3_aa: AGSGVSTTDRQY

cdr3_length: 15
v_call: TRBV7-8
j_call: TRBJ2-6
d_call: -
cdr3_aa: PSSSTVTRSGANVLT

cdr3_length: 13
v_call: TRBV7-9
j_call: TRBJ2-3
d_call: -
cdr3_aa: VSNSGRDGADTQY

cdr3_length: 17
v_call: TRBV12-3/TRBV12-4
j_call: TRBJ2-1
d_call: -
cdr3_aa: ASSLEAGGSLPSYNEQF

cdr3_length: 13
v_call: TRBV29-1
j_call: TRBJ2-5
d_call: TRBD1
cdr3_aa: SVRVPGQGIDTQY

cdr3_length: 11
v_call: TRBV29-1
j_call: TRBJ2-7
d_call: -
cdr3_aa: SVAPTRLHDQY

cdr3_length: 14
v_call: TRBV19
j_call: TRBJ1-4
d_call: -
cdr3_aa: ANSPADSSTNEKLF

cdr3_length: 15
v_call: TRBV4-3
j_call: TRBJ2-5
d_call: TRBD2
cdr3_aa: ASSQVASGRALETQY

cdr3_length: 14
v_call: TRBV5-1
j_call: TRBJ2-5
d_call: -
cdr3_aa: ASSPGGAGGLETQY

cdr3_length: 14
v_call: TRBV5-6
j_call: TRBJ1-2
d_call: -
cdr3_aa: AGSSRDRIVNYGYT

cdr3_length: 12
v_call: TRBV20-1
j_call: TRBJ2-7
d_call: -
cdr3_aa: SARSPGTYYEQY

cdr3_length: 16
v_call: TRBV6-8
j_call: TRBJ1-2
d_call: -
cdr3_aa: ASSYPASAYRMNYGYT

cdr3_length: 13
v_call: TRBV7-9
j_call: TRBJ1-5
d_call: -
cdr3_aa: VNSPQGGSNQPQH

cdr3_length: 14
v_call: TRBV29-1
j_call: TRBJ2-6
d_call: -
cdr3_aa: SIGRREPSGANVLT

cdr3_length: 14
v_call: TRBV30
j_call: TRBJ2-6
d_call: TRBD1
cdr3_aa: AWSATGLSGANVQT

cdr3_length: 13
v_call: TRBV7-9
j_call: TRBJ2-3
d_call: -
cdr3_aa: ASSLERTIGATQY

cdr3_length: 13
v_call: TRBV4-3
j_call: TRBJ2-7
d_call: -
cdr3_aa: ASSLYVSSFYEQY

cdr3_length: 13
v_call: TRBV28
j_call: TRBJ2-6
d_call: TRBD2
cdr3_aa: ASTGGNSGANVLT

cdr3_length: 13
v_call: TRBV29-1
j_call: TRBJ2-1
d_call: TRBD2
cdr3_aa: SVGLAGVFYNERF

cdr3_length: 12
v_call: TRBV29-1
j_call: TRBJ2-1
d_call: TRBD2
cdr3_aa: SGQGLAGAGGQF

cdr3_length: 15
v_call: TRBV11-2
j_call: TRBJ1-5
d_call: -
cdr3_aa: ASSLVGVIGSSQPQH

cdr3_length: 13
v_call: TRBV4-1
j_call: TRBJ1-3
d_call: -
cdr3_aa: ASSPTGGTGDTIY

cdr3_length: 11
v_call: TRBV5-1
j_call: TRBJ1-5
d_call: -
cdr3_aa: ASSLDPAEPQH

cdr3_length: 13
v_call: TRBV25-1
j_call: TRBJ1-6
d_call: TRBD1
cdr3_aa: GSSESPGGNSPLH

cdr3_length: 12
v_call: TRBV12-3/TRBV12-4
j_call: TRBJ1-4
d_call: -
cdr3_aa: ASRRGATNEKLL

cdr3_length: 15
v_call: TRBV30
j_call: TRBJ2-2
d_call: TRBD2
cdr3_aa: VWIGSGRPINTGELL

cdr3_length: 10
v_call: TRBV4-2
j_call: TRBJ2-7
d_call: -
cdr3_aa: FSSQDRNEQY

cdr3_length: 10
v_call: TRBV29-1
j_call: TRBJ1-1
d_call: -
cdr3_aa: TVDGGPPEAF

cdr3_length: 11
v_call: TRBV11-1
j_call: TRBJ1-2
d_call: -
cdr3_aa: VSSLVHNCGYT

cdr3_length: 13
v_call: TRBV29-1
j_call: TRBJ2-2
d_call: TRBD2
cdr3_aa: NVGTSTANTGELF

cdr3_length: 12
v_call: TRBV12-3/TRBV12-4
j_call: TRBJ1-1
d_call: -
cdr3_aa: ARTPGQTVAEAF

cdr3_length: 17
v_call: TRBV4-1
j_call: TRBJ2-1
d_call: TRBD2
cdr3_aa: ASSQDLGGRAWVRNEQF

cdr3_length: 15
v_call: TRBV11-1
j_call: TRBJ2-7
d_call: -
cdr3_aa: ASSLGQAGQSSYKQY

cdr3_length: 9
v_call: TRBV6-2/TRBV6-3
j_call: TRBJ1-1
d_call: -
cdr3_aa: ASSEEAQAF

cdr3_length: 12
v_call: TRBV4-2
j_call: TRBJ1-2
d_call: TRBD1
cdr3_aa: ASSQSRTGAGYT